This T cell receptor beta chain was retrieved from a study of blood T cell repertoires in COVID-19 (dated by TCRdb to the early 2020s). Study-wide context: The collaborator samples originated in the United States, Italy and Spain and spanned the acute and convalescent phases of COVID-19. The prospective study material was composed of cDNA or gDNA derived from T cells, B-cell-depleted T cells, or PBMCs. Deeply sampled blood TCRbeta repertoires from subjects exposed to, actively infected with, or recovered from COVID-19 were included in the dataset. The repertoires were made available in a free public database intended to serve as a resource for research on the immune response to SARS-CoV-2. Samples were obtained from the ongoing ImmuneRACE study (first 160 participants) and from some 1,200 subjects provided by 6 global collaborators. A de-identified subject ID, COVID-19 status, age in years and sex were almost always included in the sample metadata. Where available, HLA class I and class II types were obtained from metadata supplied by the sample provider rather than from assay-based typing. Beyond this particular receptor, the publication reports: The amount of clinical and demographic metadata varied by source and participant and was provided uncurated.

Participants in the prospective study were aged about 18 to 89 years, lived in over 20 United States geographic areas, and enrolled through a virtual design. Cohort assignment in the prospective study relied on participant-reported clinical history from a screening survey and a study questionnaire. ImmuneRACE Cohort 3 recovered participants were defined by two consecutive negative NP/OP PCR tests, healthcare professional clearance, or symptom resolution. Each participant in the prospective study had whole blood, serum and a nasopharyngeal or oropharyngeal swab collected by mobile phlebotomists. Over a roughly two-month period, participants in the prospective study had the option of providing additional blood draws and questionnaires. Prospective study blood samples were shipped either frozen or at room temperature before DNA extraction. Of note for this clone: Its antigen specificity is not known. No qualities accompany the bases; no much larger clone lies one base away.

The immunoSEQ Assay, a bias-controlled multiplex PCR, was used to amplify TCRbeta CDR3 regions from genomic DNA. On the study's bioinformatics: The number of nucleated cells in each sample was estimated from the amplification of reference gene primers within the assay. To quantify the absolute abundance of each unique TCRbeta CDR3 rearrangement, sequence reads were collapsed and filtered. Productive Simpson clonality was computed per sample as the square root of Simpson's diversity index over productive rearrangements. TCRdb retrieved this table from immuneACCESS and kept in-frame rearrangements only. Not all clones are present; in checked studies, unresolved V genes account for under half, and no reason is known for the remainder. V and J calls and clone size are as listed in that table; D and trimming were resolved from the DNA. In this sample the table shows over 200,000 clones, about 85% of which occur a single time. 10% to 11% of the sample is in the top ten clones.

Measured from the cysteine to the phenylalanine, the CDR3 is 12 residues long. The DNA shown is the 36-base CDR3, in frame from base 1. Based on the germline V gene (reference sequence), the CDR1 and CDR2 sequences are PRHDT and FYEKMQ. V gives up 8 bases and J gives up 1 base, and the segment between their germline ends measures 8 bases. This sequence uses TRBV13 and TRBJ1-1, with a tentative D gene TRBD1 over 6 matching bases. Sequenced input: PBMCs or T cells enriched from blood (not recorded which). The receptor comes from a man aged 25 to 40 who had recovered from COVID-19. The CDR3 here reads CASLQGNTEAFF. The sequenced DNA: TGTGCCAGCTTACAGGGGAACACTGAAGCTTTCTTT.